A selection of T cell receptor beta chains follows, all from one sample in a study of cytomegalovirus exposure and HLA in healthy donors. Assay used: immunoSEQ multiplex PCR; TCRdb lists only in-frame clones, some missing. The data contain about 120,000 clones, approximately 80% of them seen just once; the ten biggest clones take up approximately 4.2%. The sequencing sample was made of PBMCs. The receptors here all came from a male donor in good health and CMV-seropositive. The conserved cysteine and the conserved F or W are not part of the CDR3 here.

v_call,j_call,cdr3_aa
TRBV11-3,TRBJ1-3,ASSLATGAIY
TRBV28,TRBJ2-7,ASSSPGQGIPGEQY
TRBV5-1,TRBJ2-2,ASSGQFQNTGELF
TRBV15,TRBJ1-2,ATSKLDRGSDYGYT
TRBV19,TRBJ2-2,ASSIDPRGLAGITGELF
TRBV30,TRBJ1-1,ASQGAFTEAF
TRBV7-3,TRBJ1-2,ASSPGGQTYGYT
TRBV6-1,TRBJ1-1,ASSKTAGPYTEAF
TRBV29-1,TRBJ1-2,SVQSTGGMDYGYT
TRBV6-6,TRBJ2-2,ASSSRTSGSGGELF
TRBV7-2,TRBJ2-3,ASSRSGATDTQY
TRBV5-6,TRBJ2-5,ASSLGSRAWETQY
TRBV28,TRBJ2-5,ASSPMTSWETQY
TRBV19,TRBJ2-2,ASNVPRGAVGELF
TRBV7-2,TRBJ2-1,ASSFSQRDYNEQF
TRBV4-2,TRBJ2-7,ASSHPSSEQY
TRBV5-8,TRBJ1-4,ASSLARTGINEKLF
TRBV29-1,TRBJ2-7,SVMDRGLAYEQY
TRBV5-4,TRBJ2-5,ASSLRRGAGETQY
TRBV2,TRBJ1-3,ASRDRGDTIY
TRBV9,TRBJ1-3,ASSPRGQDSGNTIY
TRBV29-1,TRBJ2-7,SALAMGYEQY
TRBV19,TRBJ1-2,ASSIRSAGGSYGYT
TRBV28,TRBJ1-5,ASIPGRRNHQPQH
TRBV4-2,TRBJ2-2,ASSPSGRAADTGELF
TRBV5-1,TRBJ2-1,ASSLTSPTHNEQF
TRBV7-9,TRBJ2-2,ASSSDGTGAGELF
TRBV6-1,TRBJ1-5,ASSGQPNQPQH
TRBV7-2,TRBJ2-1,ASSATWSGQTRGNEQF
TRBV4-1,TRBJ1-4,ASSQTGTGNNEKLF
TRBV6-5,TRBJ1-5,ASSRTAYSNQPQH